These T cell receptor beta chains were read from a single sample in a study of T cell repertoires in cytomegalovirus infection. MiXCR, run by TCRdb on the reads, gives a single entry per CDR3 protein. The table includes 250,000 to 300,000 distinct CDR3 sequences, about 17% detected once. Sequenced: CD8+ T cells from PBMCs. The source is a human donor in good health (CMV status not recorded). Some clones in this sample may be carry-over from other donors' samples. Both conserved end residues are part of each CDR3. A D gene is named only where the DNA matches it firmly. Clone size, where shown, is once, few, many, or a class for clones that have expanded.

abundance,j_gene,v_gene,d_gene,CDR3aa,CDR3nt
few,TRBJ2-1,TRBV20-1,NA,CSAPFEGNSYNEQFF,TGCAGTGCTCCCTTCGAAGGAAACTCCTACAATGAGCAGTTCTTC
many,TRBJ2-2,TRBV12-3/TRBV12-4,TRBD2,CASSPGLGFTGELFF,TGTGCCAGCAGCCCGGGACTAGGGTTCACCGGGGAGCTGTTTTTT
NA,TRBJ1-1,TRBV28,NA,CASTGTGGYTEAFF,TGTGCCAGCACCGGGACGGGTGGTTACACTGAAGCTTTCTTT
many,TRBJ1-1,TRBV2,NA,CASSQGSPFF,TGTGCCAGCAGTCAGGGATCCCCTTTCTTT
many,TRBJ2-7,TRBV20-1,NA,CSAPWGGLYEQYF,TGCAGTGCTCCCTGGGGGGGCCTGTACGAGCAGTACTTC
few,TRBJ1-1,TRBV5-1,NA,CASSLIGIRTEAFF,TGCGCCAGCAGCTTGATAGGGATCCGCACTGAAGCTTTCTTT
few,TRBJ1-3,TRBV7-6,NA,CASTGGSGNTIYF,TGTGCCAGCACCGGGGGGTCTGGAAACACCATATATTTT
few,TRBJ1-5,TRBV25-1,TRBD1,CASSDGGQSGQPQHF,TGTGCCAGCAGTGACGGGGGACAGTCGGGTCAGCCCCAGCATTTT
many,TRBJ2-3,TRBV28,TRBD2,CASSLGTSGVTDTQYF,TGTGCCAGCAGTCTCGGGACTAGCGGGGTCACAGATACGCAGTATTTT
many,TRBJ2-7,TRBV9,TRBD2,CASSATSGYEQYF,TGTGCCAGCAGCGCGACTAGCGGCTACGAGCAGTACTTC
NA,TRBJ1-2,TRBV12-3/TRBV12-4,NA,CASSFGVGYTF,TGTGCCAGCAGTTTCGGGGTGGGCTACACCTTC
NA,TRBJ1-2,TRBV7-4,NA,CASSLAGGPRWGYTF,TGTGCCAGCAGCTTAGCGGGGGGACCGCGGTGGGGCTACACCTTC
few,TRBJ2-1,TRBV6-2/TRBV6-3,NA,CALGGRPYNEQFF,TGTGCCCTTGGCGGCCGACCCTACAATGAGCAGTTCTTC
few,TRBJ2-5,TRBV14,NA,CASSQGPGKETQYF,TGTGCCAGCAGCCAAGGGCCAGGGAAAGAGACCCAGTACTTC
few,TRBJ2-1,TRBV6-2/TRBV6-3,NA,CASSYLLFEAPYNEQFF,TGTGCCAGCAGTTACCTTCTGTTCGAGGCACCCTACAATGAGCAGTTCTTC
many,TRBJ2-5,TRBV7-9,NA,CASSLADNKETQYF,TGTGCCAGCAGCTTAGCCGACAACAAAGAGACCCAGTACTTC
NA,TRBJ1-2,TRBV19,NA,CAIREGSYGYTF,TGTGCCATCCGCGAGGGGTCCTATGGCTACACCTTC
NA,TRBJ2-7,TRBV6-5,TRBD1,CASSPRGDSSYEQYF,TGTGCCAGCAGTCCCCGTGGGGACAGCTCCTACGAGCAGTACTTC
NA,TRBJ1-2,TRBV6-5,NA,CASSYGVSYGYTF,TGTGCCAGCAGTTACGGGGTATCCTATGGCTACACCTTC
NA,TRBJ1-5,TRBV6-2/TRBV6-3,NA,CASSYSLSNQPQHF,TGTGCCAGCAGTTACTCGCTTAGCAATCAGCCCCAGCATTTT
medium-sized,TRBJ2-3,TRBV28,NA,CASSLELLGGSSTDTQYF,TGTGCCAGCAGTTTAGAATTGCTGGGGGGTTCTAGCACAGATACGCAGTATTTT
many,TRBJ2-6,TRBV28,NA,CASSLDHSGANVLTF,TGTGCCAGCAGTTTGGACCACTCTGGGGCCAACGTCCTGACTTTC
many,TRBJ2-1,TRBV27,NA,CASSFEGLRRNEQFF,TGTGCCAGCAGTTTCGAGGGGCTCCGCCGGAATGAGCAGTTCTTC
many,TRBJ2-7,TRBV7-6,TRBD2,CASTLAGEGEEQYF,TGTGCCAGCACCCTAGCGGGGGAAGGGGAGGAGCAGTACTTC
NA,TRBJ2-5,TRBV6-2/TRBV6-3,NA,CASSYPSGQYF,TGTGCCAGCAGTTACCCGTCGGGCCAGTACTTC
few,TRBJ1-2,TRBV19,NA,CASSLEDGYYGYTF,TGTGCCAGTAGTCTCGAAGACGGATACTATGGCTACACCTTC
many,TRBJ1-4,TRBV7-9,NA,CASSSNGEPNEKLFF,TGTGCCAGCAGCTCAAACGGGGAACCGAATGAAAAACTGTTTTTT
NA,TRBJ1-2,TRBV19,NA,CASSLDSTGMDGYTF,TGTGCCAGTAGCCTGGATTCTACGGGGATGGATGGCTACACCTTC
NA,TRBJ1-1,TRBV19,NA,CASSDLRGAVKVEAFF,TGTGCCAGTTCAGATTTACGGGGGGCCGTGAAGGTGGAAGCTTTCTTT
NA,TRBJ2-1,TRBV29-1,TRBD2,CAFGLAEYNEQFF,TGCGCGTTTGGACTAGCGGAGTACAATGAGCAGTTCTTC
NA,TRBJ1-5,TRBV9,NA,CASSVTGDLRQPQHF,TGTGCCAGCAGCGTAACGGGAGATCTGCGTCAGCCCCAGCATTTT
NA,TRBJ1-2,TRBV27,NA,CASSLSTGRGYTF,TGTGCCAGCAGTTTATCCACAGGCCGCGGCTACACCTTC
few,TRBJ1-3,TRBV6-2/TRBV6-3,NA,CASSYYQEEYF,TGTGCCAGCAGTTACTACCAGGAGGAATATTTT
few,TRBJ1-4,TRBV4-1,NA,CASSQGAGAEKLFF,TGCGCCAGCAGCCAAGGAGCCGGGGCAGAAAAACTGTTTTTT
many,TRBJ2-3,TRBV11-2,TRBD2,CASSLMRGSGDTQYF,TGTGCCAGCAGCTTGATGCGGGGGTCAGGGGATACGCAGTATTTT
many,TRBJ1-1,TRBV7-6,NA,CASSPGWTEAFF,TGTGCCAGCAGCCCAGGGTGGACTGAAGCTTTCTTT
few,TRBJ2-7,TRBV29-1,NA,CSVEVKAGSYEQYF,TGCAGCGTTGAGGTAAAGGCTGGCTCCTACGAGCAGTACTTC
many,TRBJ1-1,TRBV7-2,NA,CASSLAANTEAFF,TGTGCCAGCAGCTTAGCAGCGAACACTGAAGCTTTCTTT
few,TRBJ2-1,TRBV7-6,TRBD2,CASSSTWTSGGAVLWNEQFF,TGTGCCAGCAGCTCAACTTGGACTAGCGGGGGGGCCGTGCTTTGGAATGAGCAGTTCTTC
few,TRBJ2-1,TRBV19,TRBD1,CASSPGQGWIYEQFF,TGTGCCAGTAGCCCGGGACAGGGTTGGATCTATGAGCAGTTCTTC
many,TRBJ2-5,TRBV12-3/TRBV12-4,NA,CASSSSSETQYF,TGTGCCAGCAGTTCGTCGTCAGAGACCCAGTACTTC
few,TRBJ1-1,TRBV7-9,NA,CASQEQDGLPEAFF,TGTGCCAGCCAAGAACAAGACGGGCTTCCTGAAGCTTTCTTT
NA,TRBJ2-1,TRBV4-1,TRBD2,CASSQDGTSGGLEQFF,TGCGCCAGCAGCCAAGATGGAACTAGCGGGGGGCTTGAGCAGTTCTTC
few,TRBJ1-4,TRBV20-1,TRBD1,CSARDMGQGNEKLFF,TGCAGTGCTAGAGATATGGGACAGGGTAATGAAAAACTGTTTTTT
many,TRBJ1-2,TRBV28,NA,CASSSLTNNYGYTF,TGTGCCAGCAGCTCTTTAACAAATAACTATGGCTACACCTTC
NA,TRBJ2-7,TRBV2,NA,CATEVGEGEQYF,TGTGCCACCGAGGTTGGGGAAGGGGAGCAGTACTTC
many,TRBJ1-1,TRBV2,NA,CASSPKAGSLNTEAFF,TGTGCCAGCAGTCCAAAAGCAGGGAGTCTGAACACTGAAGCTTTCTTT
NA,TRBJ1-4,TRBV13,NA,CASNKMGQGEKLFF,TGTGCCAGCAACAAGATGGGCCAGGGGGAAAAACTGTTTTTT
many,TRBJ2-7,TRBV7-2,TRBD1,CASSRGQGPAYEQYF,TGTGCCAGCAGCCGAGGACAGGGGCCGGCCTACGAGCAGTACTTC
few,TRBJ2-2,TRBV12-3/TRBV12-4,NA,CASTEELGAGTGELFF,TGTGCCAGCACCGAAGAGCTAGGGGCCGGCACCGGGGAGCTGTTTTTT
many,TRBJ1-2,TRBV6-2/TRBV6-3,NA,CASSYPPGSVTDRDYGYTF,TGTGCCAGCAGTTACCCCCCAGGCAGCGTGACAGATCGGGACTATGGCTACACCTTC
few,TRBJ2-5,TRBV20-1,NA,CSARSGYLMGETQYF,TGCAGTGCTAGGTCGGGGTACCTTATGGGAGAGACCCAGTACTTC
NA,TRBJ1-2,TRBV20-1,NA,CSARGLVQEHMVYGYTF,TGCAGTGCTAGAGGACTCGTCCAGGAACACATGGTCTATGGCTACACCTTC